This T cell receptor beta chain stems from a study of blood T cell repertoires in COVID-19. As for the study in general: The origin of the acute and convalescent COVID-19 samples was the United States, Italy and Spain. Sources were T cells, B-cell-depleted T cells, or PBMCs; the material itself was cDNA or gDNA.

In the study's own analysis: Amplified reference gene primers provided the basis for estimating nucleated cell counts. The protocol was immunoSEQ multiplex PCR, while the TCRdb copy is restricted to in-frame clones and leaves out a portion. The DNA was the basis for D and trimming; V, J and clone size are from that table. Of approximately 300,000 clones in the sample, 65% to 85% were seen once. CDR1 is LGHDT and CDR2 is YNNKEL in the germline V gene (reference sequence). V was shortened by 2 bases and J by 4 bases, with 11 bases between the two germline ends. The CDR3 is 14 residues long. J is TRBJ1-1 and V is TRBV3-1 (or the pseudogene TRBV3-2), with a weak D call TRBD1 (6 bases). The material sequenced was peripheral blood. The sequence derives from a woman in her forties or fifties with acute or convalescent COVID-19. Here the CDR3 reads CASSQQGSSTEAFF. The CDR3 DNA reads as TGTGCCAGCAGCCAACAGGGGAGCAGCACTGAAGCTTTCTTT.